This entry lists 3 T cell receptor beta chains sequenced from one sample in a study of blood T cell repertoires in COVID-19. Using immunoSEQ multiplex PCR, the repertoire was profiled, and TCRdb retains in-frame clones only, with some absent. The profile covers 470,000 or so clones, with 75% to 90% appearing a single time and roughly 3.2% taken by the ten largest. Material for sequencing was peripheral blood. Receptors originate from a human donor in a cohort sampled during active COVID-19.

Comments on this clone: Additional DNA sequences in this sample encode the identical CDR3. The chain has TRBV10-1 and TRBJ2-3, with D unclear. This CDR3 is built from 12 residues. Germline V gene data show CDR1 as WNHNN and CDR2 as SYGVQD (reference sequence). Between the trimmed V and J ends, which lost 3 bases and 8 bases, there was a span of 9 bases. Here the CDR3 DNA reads TGCGCCAGCAGTGAATCGGGTGGTACGCAGTATTTT. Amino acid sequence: CASSESGGTQYF.

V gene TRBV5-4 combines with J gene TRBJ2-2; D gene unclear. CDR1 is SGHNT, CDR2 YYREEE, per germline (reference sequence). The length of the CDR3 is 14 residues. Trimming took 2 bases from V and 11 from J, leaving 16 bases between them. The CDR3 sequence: CASSLTTQALELFF. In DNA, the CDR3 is TGTGCCAGCAGCTTAACGACGCAGGCCCTTGAGCTGTTTTTT. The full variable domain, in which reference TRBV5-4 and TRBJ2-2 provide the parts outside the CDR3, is ETGVTQSPTHLIKTRGQQVTLRCSSQSGHNTVSWYQQALGQGPQFIFQYYREEENGRGNFPPRFSGLQFPNYSSELNVNALELDDSALYLCASSLTTQALELFFGEGSRLTVL.

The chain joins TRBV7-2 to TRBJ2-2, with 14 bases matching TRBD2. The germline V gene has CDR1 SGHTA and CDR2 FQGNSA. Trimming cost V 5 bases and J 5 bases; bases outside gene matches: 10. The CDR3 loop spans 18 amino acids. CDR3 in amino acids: CASSLPGLAGARTGELFF. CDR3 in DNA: TGTGCCAGCAGCCTCCCGGGACTAGCGGGAGCGCGGACCGGGGAGCTGTTTTTT.